This T cell receptor beta chain was captured in a study of blood T cell repertoires in COVID-19. Study-wide context: Nucleic acid was either cDNA or gDNA, and it came from T cells, B-cell-depleted T cells, or PBMCs.

V was clipped by 6 bases and J by 5 bases, with 14 bases between them. Germline loops: CDR1 LNHDA, CDR2 SQIVND (reference sequence). This CDR3 has 14 residues. This table comes from immunoSEQ multiplex PCR, and its TCRdb copy is limited to in-frame clones, with some not included. The sample contains about 170,000 clones, around 82% of which appear only once. The sample taken for sequencing was peripheral blood. The origin of this receptor is a middle-aged woman with COVID-19, enrolled during active disease. The rearrangement uses TRBV19 and TRBJ1-5; perhaps TRBD1 as D (6 bases). The CDR3 reads CASSDTGFDQPQHF. The CDR3 DNA sequence: TGTGCCAGTAGCGATACAGGGTTTGATCAGCCCCAGCATTTT.